This T cell receptor (beta chain) was documented in a study of blood T cell repertoires in COVID-19. The overall study: Samples came from the United States, Italy and Spain, spanning acute and convalescent COVID-19. T cells, B-cell-depleted T cells, or PBMCs provided the cDNA or gDNA that served as material.

Original methodology: It was from reference gene primer amplification that nucleated cell counts were estimated. Produced via immunoSEQ multiplex PCR; TCRdb's table is partial and in-frame only. V and J calls and clone size are as listed in that table; D and trimming were resolved from the DNA. The table has about 62,000 clones, 85% to 90% seen once. V lost 7 bases, J lost 5 bases, and 9 bases stayed unmatched. CDR1 and CDR2 from the germline V gene are LGHNT and FRNRAP. The CDR3 spans 15 residues. J is TRBJ1-1 and V is TRBV12-5, with 11 bases lining up with TRBD1. This clonotype was sampled from a woman aged 55-70 years with COVID-19, enrolled during active disease. The sequencing input was peripheral blood. CDR3 nucleotides: TGTGCTAGTGTAACAGGACAGGGGGCGTCGACTGAAGCTTTCTTT. Residues: CASVTGQGASTEAFF. Variable domain in full (rest from reference TRBV12-5 and TRBJ1-1): DARVTQTPRHKVTEMGQEVTMRCQPILGHNTVFWYRQTMMQGLELLAYFRNRAPLDDSGMPKDRFSAEMPDATLATLKIQPSEPRDSAVYFCASVTGQGASTEAFFGQGTRLTVV.